This note documents a single TCR beta chain sequence. Its antigen is not yet known. The germline V gene (reference sequence) specifies DFQATT as CDR1 and SNEGSKA as CDR2. The CDR3 runs 15 amino acids, cysteine and phenylalanine included. This entry has no DNA. These data belong to a study of CXCR3-negative and CXCR3-positive naive CD8 T cells (dated by TCRdb to about 2019). At the level of the whole study: In total, roughly 150 million TRB reads were obtained, or roughly 1.5 +/- 0.3 million reads per library. Data from roughly eleven donors, pooled across two independent experiments, went into the diversity and physicochemical repertoire analyses. Naive subsets from about five donors and memory cells from 3 donors were included in the TRBV-TRBJ cluster analysis.

Overall results and qualifications from the work: Because CXCR3 expression was partially decreased after cryopreservation, freshly isolated PBMCs were used for most assays. Similar TRBV-TRBJ usage was shown by naive CXCR3-negative and CXCR3-positive cells from the same donor, whereas distinct patterns were shown by memory cells. Repertoire diversity was comparably high in both naive subsets but much lower in memory CD8+ T cells. Because surface CD5, which is linked to self-reactivity in mice, was comparable between the naive subsets, TCR interaction strength was also inferred from the physicochemical properties of TRB CDR3s. Compared with CXCR3-negative naive cells, CXCR3-positive naive cells had TRB CDR3s with higher hydrophobicity (lower Kidera factor 4), lower energy, and higher strength and volume indices.

Each CD8+ T cell subset was flow-sorted in triplicate, and a few hundred thousand cells per subset were placed directly into RLT lysis buffer. Naive CD8+ T cells were defined stringently as CD45RO-CCR7+CD27+CD95- to exclude memory contaminants. Peripheral blood mononuclear cells were isolated from buffy coats using standard density gradient centrifugation. A FACSAria III was used to flow-sort naive CD8+ T cells into CXCR3-negative and CXCR3-positive populations. Total RNA was extracted from sorted cells with an RNeasy Mini Kit. TCRdb names NextSeq 550 as the instrument used. The Human TCR Profiling Kit (MiLaboratory) was used to make UMI-labeled 5' RACE TRB cDNA libraries. cDNA synthesis used the entire amount of extracted RNA, and PCR amplification then used the entire amount of cDNA produced. Libraries were prepared in parallel using an identical number of PCR cycles. In the authors' own workflow: With a minimum of two reads required per UMI, MIGEC and MiXCR pulled out about 57,000 +/- 9,900 unique UMI-labeled TRB cDNA molecules from each library. On average, about 40,000 +/- 10,000 functional in-frame TRB CDR3 nucleotide clonotypes lacking stop codons were found per library. Diversity metrics, including normalized Shannon-Wiener and Chao1, were computed in VDJtools after downsampling to 5000 UMI-labeled TRB molecules per sample. For the central five CDR3 residues, VDJtools calculated physicochemical properties weighted by clonotype size, namely interaction energy, strength, volume and Kidera factor 4. TCRdb reprocessed the reads, and each CDR3 protein sequence is entered once, without DNA. The V and J calls reflect TCRdb's pipeline rather than the authors' work. The sample table on file contains 85,000 to 90,000 distinct CDR3 sequences. Nearly 0.85% of the sample goes to the ten largest clones.

Material for sequencing was naive CXCR3+ CD8+ T cells from blood. The meaning of the sample's cell subset or site label: CD45RO-CCR7+CD27+CD95- naive CD8+ T cells expressing CXCR3 (TNR3+). The receptor was derived from a human donor in good health. Some clones in this sample may be carry-over from other donors' samples. The chain links TRBV20-1 with TRBJ2-4. The CDR3 reads as follows: CSAIPLGIGKNIQYF.